The 11 T cell receptor beta chains presented below share a single source sample, sequenced in a study of blood T cell repertoires in COVID-19. The table came from immunoSEQ multiplex PCR; TCRdb's copy has only in-frame clones and leaves some out. The table lists tens of thousands of clones, more than 65% of them singletons, with approximately 30% in the top ten. The sequencing input was peripheral blood. These TCRs come from a man aged 80 or over with active or convalescent COVID-19.

This chain connects TRBV7-9 to TRBJ1-1; a possible D gene is TRBD1 (5 bases). CDR1 is SEHNR and CDR2 is FQNEAQ in the germline V gene (reference sequence). Trimming left V 5 bases short and J 5 bases short, with 9 bases between. The CDR3 totals 12 residues. The CDR3 bases are TGTGCCAGCAGCCGTAAGGGGACTGAAGCTTTCTTT. This translates into CASSRKGTEAFF.

This chain uses TRBV7-2 with TRBJ2-1; D is possibly TRBD1 (6 bases). There are 15 residues in the CDR3. The germline CDR1 and CDR2 sequences are SGHTA and FQGNSA. The V gene lost 1 base and the J gene lost 2 bases, with 9 bases spanning the gap. The CDR3 sequence is CASSLGGQPYNEQFF. The CDR3 DNA follows: TGTGCCAGCAGCTTAGGGGGACAACCCTACAATGAGCAGTTCTTC.

V and J are TRBV5-4 and TRBJ2-4, with 10 bases lining up with TRBD2. V dropped 0 bases and J dropped 6; count of bases not matched to a gene: 9. The V gene's germline CDR1 is SGHNT and CDR2 YYREEE (reference sequence). The CDR3 loop spans 17 amino acids. CDR3 DNA: TGTGCCAGCAGCTTGGTGGGTAGCGGGAGGAGGGGAAACATTCAGTACTTC. This encodes CASSLVGSGRRGNIQYF. Using reference TRBV5-4 and TRBJ2-4 for the parts outside the CDR3, the full variable domain is ETGVTQSPTHLIKTRGQQVTLRCSSQSGHNTVSWYQQALGQGPQFIFQYYREEENGRGNFPPRFSGLQFPNYSSELNVNALELDDSALYLCASSLVGSGRRGNIQYFGAGTRLSVL.

This chain joins TRBV7-8 and TRBJ1-2; D may be TRBD1 (6 bases). The CDR3 length is 14 residues. Germline V gene data show CDR1 as SGHVS and CDR2 as FQNEAQ. Trimming removed 1 base at V and 5 bases at J, with 11 bases between. The CDR3 DNA follows: TGTGCCAGCAGCTTAGGACAGGCGAAGTATGGCTACACCTTC. This codes for CASSLGQAKYGYTF.

CDR3 nucleotide sequence: TGTGCCACCAGCAGGGGTTTTGGACAGGTTAGCACAGATACGCAGTATTTT. It is translated as CATSRGFGQVSTDTQYF. This sequence joins TRBV15 and TRBJ2-3, with 7 bases identical to TRBD1. The CDR3 extends over 17 amino acids. Looked up from germline, CDR1 is LNHNV and CDR2 is YYDKDF (reference sequence). Trimming cost V 3 bases and J 0 bases; bases outside gene matches: 9.

This chain connects TRBV9 to TRBJ2-4, with D tentatively TRBD2 (6 bases). The CDR3 length is 14 residues. Germline CDR1 is SGDLS and CDR2 is YYNGEE. V shed 0 bases and J shed 6 bases, with 10 bases lying between them. CDR3 in amino acids: CASSVGAGGNIQYF. For the CDR3, the DNA is TGTGCCAGCAGCGTAGGTGCCGGGGGAAACATTCAGTACTTC.

This clone has only one observation. This chain joins TRBV6-2 or TRBV6-3 and TRBJ1-2, with TRBD1 identical over 8 bases. Germline lookup yields CDR1 MNHEY and CDR2 SVGEGT. CDR3 length: 15 amino acids. Losses at the gene ends were 2 bases for V and 9 bases for J; bases not matched to a gene: 11. The CDR3 is CASSYTPARQGSYTF. The CDR3, as DNA: TGTGCCAGCAGTTACACTCCCGCCAGACAGGGGAGCTACACCTTC.

The chain carries TRBV2 and TRBJ1-2; 9 bases line up with TRBD1. The J segment lost 7 bases and the V segment lost 6 bases, leaving 6 bases of the junction unmatched. The CDR3 has 13 amino acids. Germline-derived CDR1 and CDR2 are SNHLY and FYNNEI. The CDR3 region has the DNA TGTGCCAGCAGGGCACAGGGGGCGGGTGGCTACACCTTC. Encoded protein: CASRAQGAGGYTF.

The gene calls are TRBV27 and TRBJ2-3; D perhaps matches TRBD2 (6 bases). V dropped 3 bases and J dropped 4 bases, with 11 bases sitting between them. The CDR3 covers 14 residues. Germline loops: CDR1 MNHEY, CDR2 SMNVEV (reference sequence). The CDR3 region is CASSFWTNPDTQYF. The CDR3 coding sequence is TGTGCCAGCAGTTTTTGGACTAATCCAGATACGCAGTATTTT.

This chain links TRBV7-6 with TRBJ2-7; possibly TRBD2 for D (6 bases). V lost 1 base, J lost 3 bases, and 13 bases lay in between. Germline V CDR1 and CDR2: SGHVS, FNYEAQ. CDR3 size: 15 residues. CDR3 protein: CASSLDGTRRYEQYF. CDR3 DNA: TGTGCCAGCAGCTTAGACGGGACTCGGCGCTACGAGCAGTACTTC.

V gene TRBV28 combines with J gene TRBJ1-2; no reliable D call. Germline V gene data show CDR1 as MDHEN and CDR2 as SYDVKM. Trimming took off 6 bases at V and 4 bases at J, with 9 bases between the two ends. The CDR3 spans 12 residues. Here the CDR3 DNA reads TGTGCCAGCAGCACCCAGTCCTATGGCTACACCTTC. Translating gives CASSTQSYGYTF.